The subject of this entry is one T cell receptor beta chain. Its antigen is currently unknown. Trimming stripped 4 bases from V and 5 bases from J, with 17 bases between. CDR1 and CDR2 (germline): MGHDK, SYGVNS. This CDR3 region has 15 residues. Assay: immunoSEQ multiplex PCR; the TCRdb copy retains only in-frame clones and omits some. The sample comprises around 78,000 clones, 90% to 95% of which are singletons, and about 0.6% rests with the top ten. As for time point: week 5, during vaccination. Each dose of the vaccine consisted of 300 ug of mutant IDH1 20-mer peptide, with topical imiquimod. This specimen comes from a study of a mutant IDH1 vaccine in newly diagnosed glioma. The overall study: Onset of vaccination occurred 4-6 weeks following radiotherapy alone, or with temozolomide cycles.

Study-wide results and caveats: Pseudoprogression seemingly bore no relation to changes in top peripheral T cell clonotypes.

Source: PBMCs, taken from a glioma patient whose treatment included an IDH1 peptide vaccine. The chain joins TRBV25-1 to TRBJ1-1; perhaps TRBD1 as D (5 bases). This sequence was found in a woman in her fifties or sixties with glioma. The DNA for the CDR3 is TGTGCCAGCAGTGCTATAGGGGCGATTTTGACTGAAGCTTTCTTT. Translating it yields CASSAIGAILTEAFF.